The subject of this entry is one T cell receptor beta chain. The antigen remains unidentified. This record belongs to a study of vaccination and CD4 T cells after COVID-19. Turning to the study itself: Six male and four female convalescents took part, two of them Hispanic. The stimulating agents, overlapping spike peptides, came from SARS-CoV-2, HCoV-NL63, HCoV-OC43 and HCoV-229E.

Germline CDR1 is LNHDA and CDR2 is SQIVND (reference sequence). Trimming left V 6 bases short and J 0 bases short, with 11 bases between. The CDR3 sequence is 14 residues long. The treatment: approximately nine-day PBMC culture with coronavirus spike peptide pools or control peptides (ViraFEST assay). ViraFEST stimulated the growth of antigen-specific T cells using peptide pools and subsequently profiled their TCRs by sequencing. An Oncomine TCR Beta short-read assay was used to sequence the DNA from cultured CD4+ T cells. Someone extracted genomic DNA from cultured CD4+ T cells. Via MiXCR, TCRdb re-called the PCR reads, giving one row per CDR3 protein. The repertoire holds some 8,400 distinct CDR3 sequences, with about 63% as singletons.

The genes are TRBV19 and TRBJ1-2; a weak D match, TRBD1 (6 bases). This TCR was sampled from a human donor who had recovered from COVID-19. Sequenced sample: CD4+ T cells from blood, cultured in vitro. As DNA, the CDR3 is TGTGCCAGTAGCCCACAGGGTACTAACTATGGCTACACCTTC. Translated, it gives CASSPQGTNYGYTF. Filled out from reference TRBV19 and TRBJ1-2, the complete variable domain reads DGGITQSPKYLFRKEGQNVTLSCEQNLNHDAMYWYRQDPGQGLRLIYYSQIVNDFQKGDIAEGYSVSREKKESFPLTVTSAQKNPTAFYLCASSPQGTNYGYTFGSGTRLTVV.